This TCR beta chain was recovered during a study of blood T cell repertoires in COVID-19. This CDR3 is 17 amino acids long. Germline CDR1 reads LGHNA; CDR2 reads YSLEER. The V and J ends lost 1 base and 3 bases, in that order; junction bases with no gene match: 9. Profiling relied on immunoSEQ multiplex PCR, and the TCRdb table lists in-frame clones only, not all of them. The sample contains hundreds of thousands of clones, 75% to 90% of which appear only once. This chain uses TRBV4-3 with TRBJ1-3; TRBD1 matches at 7 bases. Sequences were obtained from peripheral blood. This TCR came from a woman aged 35 to 49 who had recovered from COVID-19. The CDR3 DNA reads TGCGCCAGCAGCCAAGCGTCGACAGGGTACTATGGAAACACCATATATTTT. It translates to CASSQASTGYYGNTIYF.